This T cell receptor beta chain is drawn from a study of T cells after yellow fever vaccination. This clonotype was recorded at least ten times. What it recognizes is unknown. MiXCR was run by TCRdb on the 5' RACE reads, yielding one entry per CDR3 protein. The table has tens of thousands of distinct CDR3 sequences, around 7.8% seen once. Study-wide findings and caveats: Overall, a small share of clonotypes was seen in both CD4 and CD8 compartments.

Germline V CDR1 and CDR2: MDHEN, SYDVKM. The CDR3 has 15 residues. Trimming stripped 3 bases from V and 4 bases from J, with 15 bases between. The chain employs TRBV28 and TRBJ1-1; D call uncertain. This sample comprised CD8+ T cells sorted from PBMCs, obtained approximately 11 days after the first yellow fever vaccination. This clonotype originated in a man between 18 and 35 years old who received the YFV17D yellow fever vaccine. CDR3 loop: CASSFHRWDFTEAFF. The CDR3 nucleotides read TGTGCCAGCAGTTTTCACCGGTGGGATTTCACTGAAGCTTTCTTT.